This TCR beta chain is from a study of shared clonotypes between healthy human individuals. Points from the study as a whole: Relative to memory subsets, naive subsets generally showed larger estimated richness. Sharing of clonotypes among donors was expected to vary with sequencing depth. The study found lower generation probabilities in non-shared clonotypes than in those shared by all four donors.

This clone was seen just once. Its antigen is unidentified. V dropped 4 bases and J dropped 2; count of bases not matched to a gene: 3. Germline-derived CDR1 and CDR2 are SGHTS and YDEGEE. The CDR3 runs 14 residues. Sorted-subset replicate PCRs used about 200 ng DNA, about 30,000 T cell genomes. Some clones are missing from TCRdb's copy, which holds only in-frame ones; the method was immunoSEQ multiplex PCR. The profile covers around 2,000,000 clones, with roughly 94% appearing a single time and roughly 0.13% taken by the ten largest. Specimen: naive CD4+ T cells sorted from blood. Subset reported: CD45RA+ positively selected. This receptor was taken from a man aged 18 to 35 in good health. This chain uses TRBV5-8 with TRBJ1-1; 9 positions agree with TRBD1. The CDR3 sequence: CASSQDRGNTEAFF. As DNA, the CDR3 is TGTGCCAGCAGCCAGGACAGGGGAAACACTGAAGCTTTCTTT.